This entry describes one T cell receptor (beta chain). The target antigen is unknown. This sample stems from a study of cytomegalovirus exposure and HLA in healthy donors. Across the whole study: Approximately 77 million unique TCRs from HLA-typed donors were held in an early release of data. Whole-study results and caveats: The investigators catalogued about 170 TCR beta chains as cytomegalovirus-associated. Near-uniform donor sequencing depth was presumed by presence/absence analyses.

The primer mix had 60 Vbeta and 13 Jbeta primers. Assay used: immunoSEQ multiplex PCR; TCRdb lists only in-frame clones, some missing. This table has some 140,000 clones, 70% to 80% appearing once. Germline V gives CDR1 SNHLY, CDR2 FYNNEI. V lost 3 bases and J lost 2, with 8 bases in between. The CDR3 is 13 residues long. This receptor was taken from a young man in good health and CMV-seropositive. The V gene is TRBV2, the J gene TRBJ2-7; D not resolved. The specimen sequenced was PBMCs. The CDR3 reads CASSEQLAYEQYF. The CDR3 nucleotides are TGTGCCAGCAGTGAGCAGCTAGCCTACGAGCAGTACTTC.